Shown below are 26 T cell receptor beta chains from a single sample sequenced in a study of blood T cells in healthy people across ages. A second about 6 to 12 cycle PCR used barcoded and J-beta primers. From the 5' RACE reads, TCRdb called clonotypes with MiXCR, one entry per CDR3 protein. The sample yields 450,000 to 600,000 distinct CDR3 sequences, about 27% seen once. Separately, the same data were catalogued under a study of T cells of mothers and their children.

Sequencing was carried out using blood. These receptors were collected from a boy aged 2 to 10 in good health.

This clonotype was seen a handful of times. The chain recombines TRBV7-7 with TRBJ2-2; 7 bases match TRBD2. The CDR3 contains 17 residues. The V gene end was trimmed by 2 bases and the J gene end by 8 bases; junction bases not matched to a gene: 14. Per germline, CDR1 SSHAT and CDR2 FNYEAQ (reference sequence). The CDR3 is CASSLSPPGGLSGELFF. The CDR3 nucleotides read TGTGCCAGCAGCTTAAGTCCGCCCGGGGGGTTATCGGGGGAGCTGTTTTTT.

This clonotype was seen only a few times. The chain couples TRBV11-2 to TRBJ2-5; D gene unclear. This CDR3 is 13 amino acids long. Trimming cost V 5 bases and J 7 bases, with 14 bases left between them. Germline V gene lookup returns CDR1 SGHAT and CDR2 FQNNGV. The CDR3 DNA sequence: TGTGCCAGCAGCCCGGGTGGCCCGGGGACCCAGTACTTC. Its protein is CASSPGGPGTQYF.

The chain joins TRBV6-2 or TRBV6-3 to TRBJ2-7, with TRBD1 as a possible D gene (5 bases). CDR1 and CDR2 (germline): MNHEY, SVGEGT. Trimming stripped 7 bases from V and 2 bases from J, with 15 bases between. This CDR3 comprises 14 residues. In DNA form, the CDR3 reads TGTGCCAGCACCTTGGGGCGAACCGCCTACGAGCAGTACTTC. This codes for CASTLGRTAYEQYF.

The table lists this clonotype with a few counts. The chain is built from TRBV20-1 and TRBJ1-2, with a weak D call TRBD1 (5 bases). This CDR3 comprises 13 residues. V lost 4 bases and J 2 bases, leaving 11 bases between the germline ends. CDR1 is DFQATT and CDR2 is SNEGSKA in the germline V gene (reference sequence). The CDR3 coding sequence is TGCAGTGCTACGACGGGACTAAACTATGGCTACACCTTC. It is translated as CSATTGLNYGYTF.

This clonotype was seen a handful of times. CDR3 loop: CSARDLRTGNLLGDIQYF. Here the CDR3 DNA reads TGCAGTGCTAGAGATCTGAGGACAGGGAACCTCCTGGGAGACATTCAGTACTTC. The chain is built from TRBV20-1 and TRBJ2-4; 8 bases line up with TRBD1. CDR3 size: 18 residues. Germline V CDR1 and CDR2: DFQATT, SNEGSKA (reference sequence). The V segment lost 0 bases and the J segment 8 bases; nucleotides outside the gene matches: 18.

Worth noting for this clonotype: An end of the junction does not agree with germline; a read error may underlie this. The gene calls are TRBV12-3 or TRBV12-4 and TRBJ2-5, with D maybe TRBD1 (6 bases). CDR3 length: 14 amino acids. Written as DNA, the CDR3 is TGTGCCAGCAGTGCCGGGACAACAAACTACGAGCAGTGCTTC. Its translation: CASSAGTTNYEQCF.

The J gene is TRBJ1-4, the V gene TRBV7-9, with a possible D match to TRBD1 (5 bases). V was shortened by 8 bases and J by 8 bases, with 27 bases between the two germline ends. The CDR3 consists of 17 residues. Germline-derived CDR1 and CDR2 are SEHNR and FQNEAQ (reference sequence). The CDR3 loop is CASQDSGEGTRREKLFF. In nucleotides, the CDR3 is TGTGCCAGCCAAGACTCTGGAGAAGGGACGCGCCGGGAAAAACTGTTTTTT.

CDR3 sequence: CASSPQGSGQFF. The CDR3 coding sequence is TGTGCCAGTAGTCCCCAGGGTTCGGGGCAGTTCTTC. The chain uses TRBV19 and TRBJ2-5, with D perhaps matching TRBD1 (5 bases). Judging by the DNA end, TRBJ2-1 fits better; the J call may be wrong. Germline V gives CDR1 LNHDA, CDR2 SQIVND (reference sequence). The CDR3 contains 12 residues.

This chain connects TRBV6-1 to TRBJ2-3; TRBD2 matches 8 bases. CDR1 is MNHNS and CDR2 is SASEGT in the germline V gene. V trimming: 10 bases; J trimming: 6 bases; junction bases outside the gene matches: 9. The CDR3 has 13 amino acids. Here the CDR3 reads CANRRGGYDTQYF. DNA for the CDR3: TGTGCCAACAGACGCGGGGGGTACGATACGCAGTATTTT.

This sequence joins TRBV11-2 and TRBJ2-7, with 12 bases matching TRBD2. This CDR3 region has 17 residues. Germline lookup yields CDR1 SGHAT and CDR2 FQNNGV. The V segment lost 1 base and the J segment 1 base; nucleotides outside the gene matches: 5. The CDR3 sequence is CASSLGLAGGKSYEQYF. DNA of the CDR3: TGTGCCAGCAGCTTAGGCCTAGCGGGAGGGAAGTCCTACGAGCAGTACTTC. Full variable domain (rest looked up from reference TRBV11-2 and TRBJ2-7): EAGVAQSPRYKIIEKRQSVAFWCNPISGHATLYWYQQILGQGPKLLIQFQNNGVVDDSQLPKDRFSAERLKGVDSTLKIQPAKLEDSAVYLCASSLGLAGGKSYEQYFGPGTRLTVT.

This clonotype was seen at least ten times. This chain links TRBV12-3 or TRBV12-4 with TRBJ2-1, with D perhaps TRBD1 (6 bases). This CDR3 spans 15 amino acids. V was cut by 7 bases and J by 6 bases, with 19 bases left in between. The CDR3 sequence: CASTHGKGRGNEQFF. The CDR3 DNA reads TGTGCCAGCACCCATGGAAAGGGCAGGGGCAATGAGCAGTTCTTC.

The DNA of the CDR3 is TGTGCCAGCAGTTCACGCAGCGGGGGGGCCGCAGATACGCAGTATTTT. Residues: CASSSRSGGAADTQYF. This chain links TRBV2 with TRBJ2-3; 10 positions match TRBD2. The junction had 9 bases not matched to a gene; V was cut back by 5 bases and J by 4 bases. Looked up from germline, CDR1 is SNHLY and CDR2 is FYNNEI. The CDR3 has 16 residues.

The chain joins TRBV12-5 to TRBJ2-5, with 9 bases matching TRBD1. Germline V lookup: CDR1 LGHNT, CDR2 FRNRAP. CDR3 size: 17 residues. V dropped 1 base and J dropped 0; count of bases not matched to a gene: 6. The chain's CDR3 is CASGLGSGQGHQETQYF. The CDR3 DNA follows: TGTGCTAGTGGTTTGGGGTCGGGACAGGGACACCAAGAGACCCAGTACTTC.

In its sample, this clonotype was seen a few times. In nucleotides, the CDR3 is TGTGCCAGCAGTTTATCGGTAGCAGCTCTCTACGAGCAGTACTTC. Translating it yields CASSLSVAALYEQYF. The genes are TRBV27 and TRBJ2-7, with D uncertain. There are 15 residues in the CDR3. V lost 0 bases, J lost 3 bases, and 12 bases lay in between. Germline-derived CDR1 and CDR2 are MNHEY and SMNVEV (reference sequence).

This rearrangement joins TRBV2 to TRBJ2-5; D not resolved. The ends were cut back, 3 bases at V and 1 base at J, with 9 bases in the middle. CDR1 SNHLY and CDR2 FYNNEI come from the germline V gene. This CDR3 contains 14 residues. The CDR3 reads CASSEQNSQETQYF. The CDR3 DNA sequence: TGTGCCAGCAGTGAGCAGAATAGCCAAGAGACCCAGTACTTC. Full variable domain (remainder filled in from reference TRBV2 and TRBJ2-5): EPEVTQTPSHQVTQMGQEVILRCVPISNHLYFYWYRQILGQKVEFLVSFYNNEISEKSEIFDDQFSVERPDGSNFTLKIRSTKLEDSAMYFCASSEQNSQETQYFGPGTRLLVL.

CDR3 coding DNA: TGCAGCGGATCGCAGCAGAGGGTCACTGAGCAGTTCTTC. Its translation is CSGSQQRVTEQFF. The chain uses TRBV29-1 and TRBJ2-1; TRBD2 might be the D (5 bases). The CDR3 runs to 13 residues. Per the germline V gene, CDR1 is SQVTM and CDR2 is ANQGSEA. Trimming removed 7 bases at V and 9 bases at J, with 19 bases between.

This clonotype has more than one count but fewer than ten. The rearrangement links TRBV10-2 to TRBJ2-1, with TRBD2 identical over 14 bases. Germline V gene sequence: CDR1 WSHSY, CDR2 SAAADI. This CDR3 spans 18 amino acids. V trimming: 6 bases; J trimming: 0 bases; junction bases outside the gene matches: 7. This CDR3 is CASRVTSGRAYSYNEQFF. The CDR3 DNA reads as TGCGCCAGCAGGGTGACTAGCGGGAGGGCCTACTCCTACAATGAGCAGTTCTTC.

This clonotype was observed a handful of times. The chain is built from TRBV7-9 and TRBJ2-5; the D gene is possibly TRBD1 (6 bases). CDR3 length: 15 residues. V was pared by 0 bases and J by 1 base, with 9 bases between. Looked up from germline, CDR1 is SEHNR and CDR2 is FQNEAQ (reference sequence). The CDR3 reads CASSLAQGPQETQYF. CDR3 bases: TGTGCCAGCAGCTTAGCCCAGGGGCCCCAAGAGACCCAGTACTTC.

This chain joins TRBV10-3 and TRBJ2-2; 9 bases align to TRBD1. The CDR3 has 14 residues. V was clipped by 10 bases and J by 1 base; unmatched bases: 4. Germline V lookup: CDR1 ENHRY, CDR2 SYGVKD. CDR3 sequence: CATRDRVNTGELFF. The CDR3 region has the DNA TGTGCCACCAGGGACAGGGTGAACACCGGGGAGCTGTTTTTT.

There are a few counts of this clonotype. The rearrangement links TRBV5-1 to TRBJ2-1; 8 bases agree with TRBD2. Germline V gives CDR1 SGHRS, CDR2 YFSETQ. The CDR3 sequence is 14 residues long. The V and J ends lost 0 bases and 8 bases, in that order; junction bases with no gene match: 4. CDR3 sequence (DNA): TGCGCCAGCAGCTTGGTAGGGACTAGGGATGAGCAGTTCTTC. Translating gives CASSLVGTRDEQFF.

The rearrangement links TRBV27 to TRBJ2-7; 12 bases match TRBD2. Germline lookup yields CDR1 MNHEY and CDR2 SMNVEV (reference sequence). This CDR3 spans 16 amino acids. The J segment lost 2 bases and the V segment lost 6 bases, leaving 8 bases of the junction unmatched. CDR3 residues: CASRATGLAGPYEQYF. The DNA for the CDR3 is TGTGCCAGCAGGGCGACGGGACTAGCGGGCCCCTACGAGCAGTACTTC.

This clonotype has a handful of counts. The CDR3 here is CASSLQELFLSGANVLTF. CDR3 nucleotide sequence: TGTGCCAGCAGCTTACAGGAACTTTTCCTCTCTGGGGCCAACGTCCTGACTTTC. The J gene is TRBJ2-6, the V gene TRBV7-9; D is unresolved. Germline assignment: CDR1 SEHNR and CDR2 FQNEAQ (reference sequence). Deletions cut 2 bases from V and 0 bases from J, with 14 bases between. The CDR3 spans 18 residues.

J is TRBJ1-4 and V is TRBV12-3 or TRBV12-4; TRBD1 matches at 7 bases. The CDR3 sequence is 17 residues long. V lost 8 bases and J lost 7; bases outside the gene matches: 19. The CDR3 coding sequence is TGTGCCAGCTCGAGTAAGGGACAGCCGGGTCTGGGTGAAAAACTGTTTTTT. As protein: CASSSKGQPGLGEKLFF.

This clonotype came up a few times. J is TRBJ2-1 and V is TRBV6-2 or TRBV6-3; D possibly corresponds to TRBD1 (5 bases). In germline, CDR1 is MNHEY, CDR2 SVGEGT. The CDR3 is 17 residues long. Trimming cost V 0 bases and J 0 bases, with 12 bases left between them. Written as DNA, the CDR3 is TGTGCCAGCAGTTACTCGGGGCTTGCTCGCTCCTACAATGAGCAGTTCTTC. It codes for CASSYSGLARSYNEQFF.

The chain uses TRBV7-9 and TRBJ2-5, with 7 positions matching TRBD2. The closer fit of TRBJ2-1 to the DNA end suggests the J call may be wrong. The CDR3 spans 15 residues. The germline gives CDR1 SEHNR, CDR2 FQNEAQ (reference sequence). The CDR3 region is CASSLGAGTNNEQFF. In DNA, the CDR3 is TGTGCCAGCAGCTTAGGGGCAGGGACTAACAATGAGCAGTTCTTC.

This clonotype showed up just a few times. This CDR3 reads CSVEDRSYEQYF. The DNA for the CDR3 is TGCAGCGTTGAAGACAGAAGCTACGAGCAGTACTTC. V gene TRBV29-1 combines with J gene TRBJ2-7; no definite D call. The V and J ends lost 0 bases and 3 bases respectively, with 6 bases between them. This CDR3 contains 12 residues. The V gene's germline CDR1 is SQVTM and CDR2 ANQGSEA.